This TCR beta chain was sequenced during a study of cytomegalovirus exposure and HLA in healthy donors. Study-wide results and limits: Researchers reportedly found TCR beta sequences accurately predicted most subjects' HLA-A and HLA-B alleles.

Trimming removed 5 bases at V and 6 bases at J, with 19 bases between. Germline CDR1 is MNHEY and CDR2 is SMNVEV (reference sequence). This CDR3 comprises 15 residues. Researchers ran the PCR with 60 Vbeta and 13 Jbeta primers. The protocol was immunoSEQ multiplex PCR, while the TCRdb copy is restricted to in-frame clones and leaves out a portion. The sample contains around 130,000 clones, 80% to 90% of which appear only once. A word on this clone: Its target is not known.

V usage is TRBV27 and J usage is TRBJ1-2; possibly TRBD1 for D (6 bases). This TCR was recovered from a man between 45 and 60 years old in good health and CMV-seronegative. The source material was PBMCs. Here the CDR3 reads CASSPGTAAGDGYTF. CDR3 coding DNA: TGTGCCAGCAGTCCCGGGACGGCCGCAGGGGATGGCTACACCTTC.